This passage covers 27 T cell receptor beta chains from one sample sequenced in a study of blood T cell repertoires in COVID-19. Clones were read by immunoSEQ multiplex PCR, and TCRdb kept only the in-frame ones, dropping some. The repertoire holds some 400,000 clones, with 80% to 90% as singletons. Specimen: PBMCs or T cells enriched from blood (not recorded which). Receptor source: a man younger than 40 who had recovered from COVID-19.

The chain couples TRBV19 to TRBJ2-3; TRBD1 matches at 9 bases. The CDR3 runs to 16 residues. The germline V gene has CDR1 LNHDA and CDR2 SQIVND (reference sequence). V gave up 4 bases and J gave up 5 bases; unmatched junction bases: 10. The CDR3 DNA reads TGTGCCAGTAGTACTCCCGGGACAGGGACTCGAGATACGCAGTATTTT. Translated, it gives CASSTPGTGTRDTQYF.

The chain couples TRBV28 to TRBJ2-5, with D perhaps matching TRBD1 (6 bases). CDR1 is MDHEN, CDR2 SYDVKM, per germline. This CDR3 contains 15 residues. V lost 4 bases and J lost 3, with 15 bases in between. The CDR3 region has the DNA TGTGCCAGCAGTTATGGGCAGGGGTGGGAAGAGACCCAGTACTTC. This translates into CASSYGQGWEETQYF.

V gene TRBV3-1 (or the pseudogene TRBV3-2) combines with J gene TRBJ2-7; 13 nucleotides line up with TRBD2. V dropped 5 bases and J dropped 3; count of bases not matched to a gene: 7. Germline V gene lookup returns CDR1 LGHDT and CDR2 YNNKEL (reference sequence). This CDR3 has 16 residues. CDR3 loop: CASSSRTSGRGYEQYF. The CDR3 DNA follows: TGTGCCAGCAGCTCGCGGACTAGCGGGAGAGGCTACGAGCAGTACTTC.

The chain uses TRBV15 and TRBJ2-7; possibly TRBD2 for D (5 bases). The CDR3 has 15 residues. CDR1 LNHNV and CDR2 YYDKDF come from the germline V gene (reference sequence). V was cut by 0 bases and J by 0 bases, with 9 bases left in between. The CDR3 sequence is CATSRDGLASYEQYF. The CDR3 DNA is TGTGCCACCAGCAGAGATGGGCTAGCCTCCTACGAGCAGTACTTC.

The V gene is TRBV2, the J gene TRBJ2-3; 7 bases are a match to TRBD1. Germline CDR1 and CDR2: SNHLY and FYNNEI. With 5 bases clipped from V and 4 bases from J, the junction kept 3 bases outside the gene matches. CDR3 length equals 13 residues. CDR3 in amino acids: CASSSQGSDTQYF. Here the CDR3 DNA reads TGTGCCAGCAGTTCACAGGGGTCAGATACGCAGTATTTT.

The genes are TRBV18 and TRBJ2-7, with TRBD1 as a possible D gene (6 bases). V lost 5 bases to trimming and J lost 0 bases, with 14 bases between them. This CDR3 is 15 amino acids long. Germline V CDR1 and CDR2: KGHSH, LQKENI. CDR3 residues: CASSKGQLSSYEQYF. DNA of the CDR3: TGTGCCAGCTCAAAAGGACAGTTATCCTCCTACGAGCAGTACTTC.

V usage is TRBV12-3 or TRBV12-4 and J usage is TRBJ1-1; D call uncertain. This CDR3 region has 13 residues. The ends were cut back, 4 bases at V and 0 bases at J, with 6 bases in the middle. The CDR3: CASSWSMNTEAFF. In DNA form, the CDR3 reads TGTGCCAGCAGTTGGTCTATGAACACTGAAGCTTTCTTT.

V usage is TRBV13 and J usage is TRBJ2-2; D might be TRBD2 (5 bases). The V gene lost 1 base and the J gene lost 5 bases, with 14 bases spanning the gap. The CDR3 length is 16 residues. The germline CDR1 and CDR2 sequences are PRHDT and FYEKMQ (reference sequence). Here the CDR3 DNA reads TGTGCCAGCAGCTTAGTCCCCAGCGGACCAACCGGGGAGCTGTTTTTT. This translates into CASSLVPSGPTGELFF.

This rearrangement joins TRBV14 to TRBJ1-1, with a possible D match to TRBD1 (6 bases). The CDR3 consists of 17 residues. V was clipped by 1 base and J by 1 base, with 16 bases between them. The germline V gene has CDR1 SGHDN and CDR2 FVKESK. For the CDR3, the DNA is TGTGCCAGCAGCCAAGCACGCGACAGGTCCCCGAACACTGAAGCTTTCTTT. Protein sequence: CASSQARDRSPNTEAFF.

J is TRBJ1-1 and V is TRBV27, with 7 bases identical to TRBD1. CDR3 length: 17 amino acids. The germline V gene encodes CDR1 MNHEY and CDR2 SMNVEV (reference sequence). Trimming took 6 bases from V and 2 from J; bases not matched to a gene: 15. The CDR3 DNA reads as TGTGCCAGCAGCCAGGGTCCGGGACAGAGCATTAACACTGAAGCTTTCTTT. Translated, it gives CASSQGPGQSINTEAFF.

The chain links TRBV3-1 (or the pseudogene TRBV3-2) to TRBJ2-1, with 9 positions matching TRBD2. The CDR3 is made up of 16 amino acids. In germline, CDR1 is LGHDT, CDR2 YNNKEL (reference sequence). V gave up 6 bases and J gave up 0 bases; unmatched junction bases: 6. The CDR3 spells CASSHPSGDSYNEQFF. The CDR3 bases are TGTGCCAGCAGTCATCCTAGCGGGGACTCCTACAATGAGCAGTTCTTC.

The V gene is TRBV5-8, the J gene TRBJ2-7; 8 bases line up with TRBD1. Germline V gives CDR1 SGHTS, CDR2 YDEGEE. CDR3 length equals 15 residues. V lost 0 bases, J lost 0 bases, and 2 bases stayed unmatched. In DNA, the CDR3 is TGTGCCAGCAGCTTGGTCGACAGGGGCTCCTACGAGCAGTACTTC. It specifies CASSLVDRGSYEQYF.

V and J are TRBV7-9 and TRBJ1-4, with 8 bases lining up with TRBD1. CDR1 is SEHNR and CDR2 is FQNEAQ in the germline V gene (reference sequence). This CDR3 has 16 amino acids. V lost 0 bases to trimming and J lost 5 bases; unmatched junction nucleotides: 5. Written as DNA, the CDR3 is TGTGCCAGCAGCTTAGCGTTCGGGACAGGAAATGAAAAACTGTTTTTT. Translated, it gives CASSLAFGTGNEKLFF.

The chain is built from TRBV18 and TRBJ1-2; D is possibly TRBD1 (6 bases). Germline CDR1 is KGHSH and CDR2 is LQKENI. CDR3 size: 14 residues. V was shortened by 8 bases and J by 0 bases, with 13 bases between the two germline ends. CDR3 amino acids: CASMPQGSNYGYTF. The CDR3 coding sequence is TGTGCCAGCATGCCACAGGGATCTAACTATGGCTACACCTTC.

The J gene is TRBJ2-3, the V gene TRBV19; weak D call: TRBD2 (6 bases). The CDR3 spans 14 residues. V lost 1 base, J lost 1 base, and 6 bases lay in between. Per the germline V gene, CDR1 is LNHDA and CDR2 is SQIVND (reference sequence). CDR3 protein: CASSIGGGTDTQYF. Written as DNA, the CDR3 is TGTGCCAGTAGTATAGGGGGGGGCACAGATACGCAGTATTTT.

This sequence joins TRBV5-4 and TRBJ1-1; possible D gene TRBD1, 6 bases. Deletions cut 2 bases from V and 5 bases from J, with 10 bases between. The CDR3 has 13 amino acids. Germline V gene data show CDR1 as SGHNT and CDR2 as YYREEE (reference sequence). The DNA for the CDR3 is TGTGCCAGCAGCTTTGGGGGCAGAACTGAAGCTTTCTTT. Translating gives CASSFGGRTEAFF.

This sequence joins TRBV7-9 and TRBJ2-5, with a possible D match to TRBD1 (5 bases). The CDR3 runs 14 residues. V lost 5 bases, J lost 5 bases, and 15 bases lay in between. Per the germline V gene, CDR1 is SEHNR and CDR2 is FQNEAQ (reference sequence). DNA for the CDR3: TGTGCCAGCAGCGGGGCCCAGGGTCCGGAGACCCAGTACTTC. Its protein is CASSGAQGPETQYF.

The rearrangement links TRBV14 to TRBJ1-5; possibly TRBD1 for D (6 bases). The V end lost 4 bases, the J end lost 11 bases, and 15 bases lay between the germline ends. The CDR3 is made up of 13 amino acids. The germline gives CDR1 SGHDN, CDR2 FVKESK. In nucleotides, the CDR3 is TGTGCCAGCAGCCGACCCCGGGACATGACCCAGCATTTT. Amino acid sequence: CASSRPRDMTQHF.

This clone was picked up a small number of times. V and J are TRBV19 and TRBJ2-3; 14 bases map to TRBD2. The CDR3 extends over 18 amino acids. Per germline, CDR1 LNHDA and CDR2 SQIVND (reference sequence). V dropped 1 base and J dropped 7; count of bases not matched to a gene: 10. This chain's CDR3 is CASSIGLAGGSSVNTQYF. The CDR3 coding sequence is TGTGCCAGTAGTATAGGACTAGCGGGAGGGTCCTCGGTGAATACGCAGTATTTT.

CDR3 coding DNA: TGTGCCAGCAGCTTGGGGGGCGTGAACACTGAAGCTTTCTTT. It is translated as CASSLGGVNTEAFF. The chain couples TRBV5-8 to TRBJ1-1; possible D gene TRBD1, 5 bases. Per the germline V gene, CDR1 is SGHTS and CDR2 is YDEGEE. Trimming removed 0 bases at V and 0 bases at J, with 6 bases between. The CDR3 is 14 amino acids.

The count of this clone is one. The chain carries TRBV7-9 and TRBJ1-5; 11 nucleotides match TRBD1. V shed 5 bases and J 6 bases; nucleotides not matched to a gene: 3. CDR1 is SEHNR and CDR2 is FQNEAQ in the germline V gene (reference sequence). This CDR3 spans 14 amino acids. CDR3: CASSRGTGGQPQHF. In DNA form, the CDR3 reads TGTGCCAGCAGCAGAGGGACAGGGGGTCAGCCCCAGCATTTT.

The chain joins TRBV27 to TRBJ2-7; maybe TRBD2 (6 bases). CDR3 length: 15 residues. Germline V gene lookup returns CDR1 MNHEY and CDR2 SMNVEV (reference sequence). V was clipped by 5 bases and J by 9 bases, with 23 bases between them. The CDR3 nucleotides are TGTGCCAGCAGTGGGGACCCGGGAGAGGTCCCGTCGCAGTACTTC. It encodes CASSGDPGEVPSQYF.

The rearrangement joins TRBV18 to TRBJ2-3; 9 positions agree with TRBD1. The junction had 4 bases not matched to a gene; V was cut back by 3 bases and J by 3 bases. This CDR3 region has 15 residues. The germline V gene has CDR1 KGHSH and CDR2 LQKENI. Written as DNA, the CDR3 is TGTGCCAGCTCACCGGGACAGGGATTGACAGATACGCAGTATTTT. Its translation: CASSPGQGLTDTQYF. Combining the CDR3 with reference TRBV18 and TRBJ2-3 gives the whole variable domain NAGVMQNPRHLVRRRGQEARLRCSPMKGHSHVYWYRQLPEEGLKFMVYLQKENIIDESGMPKERFSAEFPKEGPSILRIQQVVRGDSAAYFCASSPGQGLTDTQYFGPGTRLTVL.

This clone was detected ten times or more. The chain joins TRBV7-9 to TRBJ2-1; a weak D match, TRBD1 (6 bases). Germline CDR1 and CDR2: SEHNR and FQNEAQ (reference sequence). The CDR3 is 16 amino acids. Trimming removed 5 bases from V and 4 bases from J, with 18 bases in between. DNA for the CDR3: TGTGCCAGCAGCCCCTCGACAGGAATGTCGTACAATGAGCAGTTCTTC. This codes for CASSPSTGMSYNEQFF.

This rearrangement joins TRBV4-1 to TRBJ2-2; TRBD2 matches at 10 bases. The J segment lost 0 bases and the V segment lost 5 bases, leaving 12 bases of the junction unmatched. The CDR3 runs 19 residues. Germline V lookup: CDR1 MGHRA, CDR2 YSYEKL. CDR3 sequence: CASSRGLAVETTNTGELFF. Here the CDR3 DNA reads TGCGCCAGCAGCAGAGGACTAGCGGTCGAGACCACGAACACCGGGGAGCTGTTTTTT.

The gene calls are TRBV14 and TRBJ1-1, with D perhaps matching TRBD1 (5 bases). The CDR3 has 13 amino acids. V was clipped by 1 base and J by 4 bases, with 7 bases between them. Germline CDR1 and CDR2: SGHDN and FVKESK. CDR3: CASSQGGPTEAFF. The CDR3 nucleotides read TGTGCCAGCAGCCAAGGGGGCCCCACTGAAGCTTTCTTT.

This chain joins TRBV6-1 and TRBJ1-6; 7 nucleotides line up with TRBD1. Losses at the gene ends were 2 bases for V and 7 bases for J; bases not matched to a gene: 5. CDR1 is MNHNS and CDR2 is SASEGT in the germline V gene. The length of the CDR3 is 15 residues. The CDR3, as DNA: TGTGCCAGCAGTGAACACAGGGGCGGCAATTCACCCCTCCACTTT. It yields the protein CASSEHRGGNSPLHF.